This entry lists 22 T cell receptor beta chains sequenced from one sample in a study of blood T cell repertoires in COVID-19. Here immunoSEQ multiplex PCR was the method, and the copy in TCRdb shows in-frame clones only, minus some. There are 45,000 to 65,000 clones in the sample; more than 70% occur only once, and 15% to 25% lies in the top ten. The sample was peripheral blood. The receptors derive from a human donor in a cohort sampled during active COVID-19.

The V and J genes are TRBV15 and TRBJ1-2; no firm D call. Germline CDR1 reads LNHNV; CDR2 reads YYDKDF (reference sequence). The V end was cut by 0 bases, the J end by 8 bases, with 16 bases between. The CDR3 spans 15 residues. In DNA form, the CDR3 reads TGTGCCACCAGCAGAGATCGAGGGCCAGTCGAGGGCTACACCTTC. Encoded protein: CATSRDRGPVEGYTF.

V and J are TRBV19 and TRBJ2-4, with 7 bases aligning to TRBD2. The J segment lost 0 bases and the V segment lost 3 bases, leaving 14 bases of the junction unmatched. Germline V gives CDR1 LNHDA, CDR2 SQIVND (reference sequence). The CDR3 loop spans 19 amino acids. Written as DNA, the CDR3 is TGTGCCAGTAGTATCCCCGAGGGGTCGAGCGGGGTAGCCAAAAACATTCAGTACTTC. Translation: CASSIPEGSSGVAKNIQYF.

This clone has only a few counts. The chain combines TRBV4-3 with TRBJ2-3, with TRBD2 matching 9 bases. The germline CDR1 and CDR2 sequences are LGHNA and YSLEER. J was trimmed by 1 base and V by 4 bases; bases with no gene match: 3. The CDR3 is 15 amino acids. The DNA of the CDR3 is TGCGCCAGCAGCCTCTCTAGCGGGGGCACAGATACGCAGTATTTT. It is translated as CASSLSSGGTDTQYF.

This clone was seen a single time. The chain links TRBV6-5 to TRBJ2-5; 13 nucleotides agree with TRBD2. Germline values: CDR1 MNHEY, CDR2 SVGAGI. Germline trimming cut 7 bases from V and 2 bases from J; bases unmatched to any gene: 4. The CDR3 is 15 residues long. DNA of the CDR3: TGTGCCAGCAATCGACTAGCGGGGGGTCAAGAGACCCAGTACTTC. This gives the protein CASNRLAGGQETQYF.

This rearrangement joins TRBV12-3 or TRBV12-4 to TRBJ1-1; a weak D match, TRBD1 (6 bases). The CDR3 contains 13 residues. V lost 5 bases to trimming and J lost 4 bases, with 11 bases between them. The CDR3 region is CASSRTVPTEAFF. The CDR3 DNA follows: TGTGCCAGCAGTCGGACAGTCCCCACTGAAGCTTTCTTT.

This sequence joins TRBV5-4 and TRBJ1-2, with a possible D match to TRBD1 (6 bases). This CDR3 has 14 residues. CDR1 and CDR2 from the germline V gene are SGHNT and YYREEE (reference sequence). The ends were cut back, 4 bases at V and 4 bases at J, with 14 bases in the middle. CDR3 residues: CASSNRELGYGYTF. CDR3 DNA: TGTGCCAGCAGCAACAGGGAGTTGGGCTATGGCTACACCTTC.

The chain couples TRBV6-5 to TRBJ1-4; D call uncertain. CDR1 and CDR2 (germline): MNHEY, SVGAGI. V shed 7 bases and J shed 0 bases, with 9 bases lying between them. The CDR3 sequence is 14 residues long. CDR3 bases: TGTGCCAGCACGAGGGTGGCAACTAATGAAAAACTGTTTTTT. This encodes CASTRVATNEKLFF.

The chain joins TRBV6-2 or TRBV6-3 to TRBJ1-1; 8 bases agree with TRBD1. V lost 2 bases to trimming and J lost 1 base; unmatched junction nucleotides: 3. This CDR3 spans 15 amino acids. Germline CDR1 and CDR2: MNHEY and SVGEGT. The CDR3 nucleotides read TGTGCCAGCAGTTACCAAGGACAGGGGAACACTGAAGCTTTCTTT. Translating gives CASSYQGQGNTEAFF.

J is TRBJ2-5 and V is TRBV7-2; D is undetermined. The V end was cut by 4 bases, the J end by 1 base, with 7 bases between. The CDR3 contains 13 residues. Germline CDR1 SGHTA, CDR2 FQGNSA. CDR3 residues: CASSSPPQETQYF. Here the CDR3 DNA reads TGTGCCAGCAGCTCTCCCCCCCAAGAGACCCAGTACTTC.

The chain's CDR3 is CASSPPGFGYEQYF. CDR3 DNA sequence: TGTGCCAGCTCCCCCCCCGGGTTCGGCTACGAGCAGTACTTC. This chain links TRBV18 with TRBJ2-7; D is undetermined. This CDR3 region has 14 residues. In germline, CDR1 is KGHSH, CDR2 LQKENI. The ends were cut back, 6 bases at V and 3 bases at J, with 15 bases in the middle.

The V and J genes are TRBV7-3 and TRBJ2-5; D uncertain. The V and J ends lost 0 bases and 3 bases respectively, with 5 bases between them. The CDR3 totals 13 residues. Germline CDR1 reads SGHTA; CDR2 reads FQGTGA. The CDR3: CASSLTRKETQYF. The DNA for the CDR3 is TGTGCCAGCAGCTTAACGAGAAAAGAGACCCAGTACTTC.

The chain combines TRBV3-1 (or the pseudogene TRBV3-2) with TRBJ2-3; 8 bases fit TRBD2. With V trimmed by 3 bases and J by 4 bases, 6 bases remained unmatched. The CDR3 extends over 15 amino acids. From germline, CDR1 is LGHDT and CDR2 YNNKEL (reference sequence). Here the CDR3 DNA reads TGTGCCAGCAGCCATTCCGGGGGGGCCCCAGATACGCAGTATTTT. Its protein is CASSHSGGAPDTQYF.

V is TRBV11-2 and J is TRBJ1-2, with a tentative D call TRBD1 (6 bases). Trimming cost V 5 bases and J 4 bases, with 14 bases left between them. The CDR3 runs to 14 residues. Looked up from germline, CDR1 is SGHAT and CDR2 is FQNNGV. The CDR3 is CASSPQQGPYGYTF. The CDR3 DNA reads TGTGCCAGCAGCCCCCAACAGGGACCCTATGGCTACACCTTC.

The chain uses TRBV2 and TRBJ1-2; 7 bases match TRBD1. Germline CDR1 reads SNHLY; CDR2 reads FYNNEI. This CDR3 has 13 amino acids. The V and J ends lost 7 bases and 4 bases, in that order; junction bases with no gene match: 6. CDR3 sequence (DNA): TGTGCCAGCAACGAAGGGGGCTTCTATGGCTACACCTTC. Residues: CASNEGGFYGYTF.

This chain uses TRBV18 with TRBJ1-1, with 8 positions matching TRBD1. Germline assignment: CDR1 KGHSH and CDR2 LQKENI. V dropped 6 bases and J dropped 4; count of bases not matched to a gene: 4. The length of the CDR3 is 13 residues. The CDR3 spells CASSQGQVTEAFF. As DNA, the CDR3 is TGTGCCAGCTCTCAGGGACAGGTCACTGAAGCTTTCTTT.

The gene calls are TRBV27 and TRBJ2-7; 9 nucleotides match TRBD1. Losses at the gene ends were 7 bases for V and 3 bases for J; bases not matched to a gene: 4. The germline V gene encodes CDR1 MNHEY and CDR2 SMNVEV (reference sequence). This CDR3 has 13 residues. The CDR3 nucleotides are TGTGCCAGCAAAGTGACAGGGGGCTACGAGCAGTACTTC. Translation: CASKVTGGYEQYF.

The genes are TRBV7-8 and TRBJ1-6, with 9 bases fitting TRBD1. The CDR3 consists of 15 residues. The junction had 7 bases not matched to a gene; V was cut back by 5 bases and J by 8 bases. CDR1 and CDR2 (germline): SGHVS, FQNEAQ. CDR3 coding DNA: TGTGCCAGCAGCAATCAACAGGGGGCTTATTCACCCCTCCACTTT. The encoded protein is CASSNQQGAYSPLHF. Together with reference TRBV7-8 and TRBJ1-6, the CDR3 gives the full variable domain: GAGVSQSPRYKVAKRGQDVALRCDPISGHVSLFWYQQALGQGPEFLTYFQNEAQLDKSGLPSDRFFAERPEGSVSTLKIQRTQQEDSAVYLCASSNQQGAYSPLHFGNGTRLTVT.

CDR3 protein: CASRTQAEAFF. As DNA, the CDR3 is TGTGCCAGTAGGACACAAGCTGAAGCTTTCTTT. The chain has TRBV19 and TRBJ1-1, with no clear D. The CDR3 spans 11 residues. Germline CDR1 reads LNHDA; CDR2 reads SQIVND (reference sequence). Trimming removed 6 bases at V and 6 bases at J, with 8 bases between. The complete variable domain, with remaining parts taken from reference TRBV19 and TRBJ1-1, reads DGGITQSPKYLFRKEGQNVTLSCEQNLNHDAMYWYRQDPGQGLRLIYYSQIVNDFQKGDIAEGYSVSREKKESFPLTVTSAQKNPTAFYLCASRTQAEAFFGQGTRLTVV.

The chain employs TRBV6-5 and TRBJ2-7; 14 nucleotides line up with TRBD2. The germline gives CDR1 MNHEY, CDR2 SVGAGI. The V and J ends lost 2 bases and 2 bases, in that order; junction bases with no gene match: 2. The CDR3 contains 16 residues. CDR3 residues: CASSYPGLAGAYEQYF. Written as DNA, the CDR3 is TGTGCCAGCAGTTACCCGGGACTAGCGGGGGCCTACGAGCAGTACTTC.

The rearrangement uses TRBV7-8 and TRBJ2-7, with 10 bases fitting TRBD1. V was pared by 5 bases and J by 6 bases, with 10 bases of the junction left unmatched. This CDR3 region has 15 residues. Germline CDR1 and CDR2: SGHVS and FQNEAQ. The CDR3 DNA sequence: TGTGCCAGCAGCCCCAGGACAGGGGGAGGGGGCGAGCAGTACTTC. Protein product: CASSPRTGGGGEQYF.

V gene TRBV7-9 combines with J gene TRBJ1-2; 8 nucleotides agree with TRBD1. This CDR3 is built from 14 residues. Germline V CDR1 and CDR2: SEHNR, FQNEAQ (reference sequence). Trimming took 1 base from V and 6 from J; bases not matched to a gene: 4. Written as DNA, the CDR3 is TGTGCCAGCAGCTTAGTGGCGGGACAGGATGGCTACACCTTC. Encoded protein: CASSLVAGQDGYTF. Filled out from reference TRBV7-9 and TRBJ1-2, the complete variable domain reads DTGVSQNPRHKITKRGQNVTFRCDPISEHNRLYWYRQTLGQGPEFLTYFQNEAQLEKSRLLSDRFSAERPKGSFSTLEIQRTEQGDSAMYLCASSLVAGQDGYTFGSGTRLTVV.

This clone was counted only a few times. This CDR3 is also generated by other DNA sequences in the sample. This chain connects TRBV9 to TRBJ2-7; 9 nucleotides agree with TRBD2. Germline CDR1 is SGDLS and CDR2 is YYNGEE. The CDR3 has 14 residues. V dropped 0 bases and J dropped 8; count of bases not matched to a gene: 6. The CDR3 loop is CASSVGGSGGQQYF. CDR3 nucleotide sequence: TGTGCCAGCAGCGTAGGGGGTAGCGGGGGCCAGCAGTACTTC. The full variable domain, completed using reference TRBV9 and TRBJ2-7, is DSGVTQTPKHLITATGQRVTLRCSPRSGDLSVYWYQQSLDQGLQFLIQYYNGEERAKGNILERFSAQQFPDLHSELNLSSLELGDSALYFCASSVGGSGGQQYFGPGTRLTVT.